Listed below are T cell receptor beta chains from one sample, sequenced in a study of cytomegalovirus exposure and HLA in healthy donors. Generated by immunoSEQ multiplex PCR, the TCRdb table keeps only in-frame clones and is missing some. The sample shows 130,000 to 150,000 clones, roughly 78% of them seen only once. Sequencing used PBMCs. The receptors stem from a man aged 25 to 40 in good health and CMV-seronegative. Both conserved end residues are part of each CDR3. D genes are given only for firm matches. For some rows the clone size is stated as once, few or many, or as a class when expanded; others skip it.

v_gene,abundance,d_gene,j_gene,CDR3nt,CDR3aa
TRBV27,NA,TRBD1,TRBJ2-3,TGTGCCAGCCCCTTAACGTTTTATCTCGGGACAGGGGAGTCGGATACGCAGTATTTT,CASPLTFYLGTGESDTQYF
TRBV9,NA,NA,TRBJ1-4,TGTGCCAGCAGCGTAGCTACAGGCCTGCGAGAAAAACTGTTTTTT,CASSVATGLREKLFF
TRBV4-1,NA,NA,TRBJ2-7,TGCGCCAGCAGCCAAGGTGTCACCTACGAGCAGTACTTC,CASSQGVTYEQYF
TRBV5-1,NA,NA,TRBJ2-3,TGCGCCAGCGCCTCGGAGGGCCCAGATACGCAGTATTTT,CASASEGPDTQYF
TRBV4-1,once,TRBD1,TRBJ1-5,TGCGCCAGCAGGGTAGACAGGGGGCAAGATCAGCCCCAGCATTTT,CASRVDRGQDQPQHF
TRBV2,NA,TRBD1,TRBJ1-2,TGTGCCAGCAATGACCCGTCCCTGGCAGGGGGCTTTAATGGCTACACCTTC,CASNDPSLAGGFNGYTF
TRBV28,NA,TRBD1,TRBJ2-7,TGTGCCAGCACCGGGACAGACTACGAGCAGTACTTC,CASTGTDYEQYF
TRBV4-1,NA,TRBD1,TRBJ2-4,TGCGCCAGCAGCCAACCCACGACAGGGCTGCAAAACATTCAGTACTTC,CASSQPTTGLQNIQYF
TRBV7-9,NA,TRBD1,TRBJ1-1,TGTGCCAGCAGCCAAACTGACAGGGGGAACACTGAAGCTTTCTTT,CASSQTDRGNTEAFF
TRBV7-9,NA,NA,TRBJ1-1,TGTGCCAGCACTCCCCCAGAGACCGGGACAGAAGCTTTCTTT,CASTPPETGTEAFF